The sequence of this T cell receptor beta chain was determined in a study of beta chain features in type 1 diabetes. Whole-study findings and limits: Whether TCRB rearrangement is influenced by HLA type went unresolved here. Patients showed naive, central memory and Treg TCRB repertoires that appeared more similar than those of healthy donors. More deletions and fewer insertions at VDJ junctions were seen in type 1 diabetes patients.

This clone has only a few counts. Its antigen is unidentified. With 0 bases clipped from V and 7 bases from J, the junction kept 8 bases outside the gene matches. CDR1 is MGHRA, CDR2 YSYEKL, per germline. This CDR3 is built from 17 residues. What was sequenced were expressed TCRB transcripts, since all of the isolated RNA had been reverse transcribed. TCRdb's copy holds only in-frame clones and misses some; the assay was immunoSEQ multiplex PCR. This table has some 150,000 clones, roughly 11% appearing once. The rearrangement joins TRBV4-1 to TRBJ2-1, with 11 bases matching TRBD2. The receptor was derived from a man between 18 and 35 years old in good health. Material: central memory CD4+ T cells from blood. The CDR3 region has the DNA TGCGCCAGCAGCCAAGAACTGAGGGCTAGCGGGGGGAATGAGCAGTTCTTC. Translation gives CASSQELRASGGNEQFF.